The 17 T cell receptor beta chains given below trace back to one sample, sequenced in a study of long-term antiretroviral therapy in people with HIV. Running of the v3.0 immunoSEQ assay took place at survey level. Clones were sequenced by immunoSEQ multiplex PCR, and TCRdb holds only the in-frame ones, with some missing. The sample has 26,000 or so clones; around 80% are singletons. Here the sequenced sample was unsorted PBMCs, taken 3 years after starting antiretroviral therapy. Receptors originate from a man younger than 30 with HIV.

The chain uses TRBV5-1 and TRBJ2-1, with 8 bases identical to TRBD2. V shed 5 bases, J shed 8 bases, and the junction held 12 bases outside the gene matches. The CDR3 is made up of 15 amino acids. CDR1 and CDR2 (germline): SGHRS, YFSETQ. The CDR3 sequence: CASRLRGGGPHEQFF. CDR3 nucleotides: TGCGCCAGCAGACTTCGGGGGGGCGGTCCCCATGAGCAGTTCTTC.

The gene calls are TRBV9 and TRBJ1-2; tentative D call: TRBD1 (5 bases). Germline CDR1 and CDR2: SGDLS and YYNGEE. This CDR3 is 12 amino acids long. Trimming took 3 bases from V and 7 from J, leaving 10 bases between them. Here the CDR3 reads CASSGRDRGYTF. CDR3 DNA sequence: TGTGCCAGCAGCGGACGGGACCGTGGCTACACCTTC.

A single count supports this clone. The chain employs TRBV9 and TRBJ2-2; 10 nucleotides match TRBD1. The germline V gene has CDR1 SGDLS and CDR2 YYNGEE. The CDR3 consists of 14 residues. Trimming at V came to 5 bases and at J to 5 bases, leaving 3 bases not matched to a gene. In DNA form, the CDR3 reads TGTGCCAGCAGACGACAGGGGGCTACCGGGGAGCTGTTTTTT. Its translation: CASRRQGATGELFF. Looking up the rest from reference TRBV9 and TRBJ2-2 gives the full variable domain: DSGVTQTPKHLITATGQRVTLRCSPRSGDLSVYWYQQSLDQGLQFLIQYYNGEERAKGNILERFSAQQFPDLHSELNLSSLELGDSALYFCASRRQGATGELFFGEGSRLTVL.

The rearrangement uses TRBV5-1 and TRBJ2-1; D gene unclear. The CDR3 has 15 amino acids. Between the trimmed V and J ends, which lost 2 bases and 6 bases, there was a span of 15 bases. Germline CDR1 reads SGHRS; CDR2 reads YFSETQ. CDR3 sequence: CASSLMDPLGNEQFF. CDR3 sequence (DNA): TGCGCCAGCAGCTTAATGGACCCATTGGGCAATGAGCAGTTCTTC. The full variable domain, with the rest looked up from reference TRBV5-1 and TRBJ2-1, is KAGVTQTPRYLIKTRGQQVTLSCSPISGHRSVSWYQQTPGQGLQFLFEYFSETQRNKGNFPGRFSGRQFSNSRSEMNVSTLELGDSALYLCASSLMDPLGNEQFFGPGTRLTVL.

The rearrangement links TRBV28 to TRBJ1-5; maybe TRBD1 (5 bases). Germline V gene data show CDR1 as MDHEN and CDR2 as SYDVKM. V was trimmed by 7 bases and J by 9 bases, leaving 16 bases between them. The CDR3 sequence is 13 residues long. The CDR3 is CASNWGPTAPQHF. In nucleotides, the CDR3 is TGTGCCAGCAATTGGGGCCCCACGGCGCCCCAGCATTTT.

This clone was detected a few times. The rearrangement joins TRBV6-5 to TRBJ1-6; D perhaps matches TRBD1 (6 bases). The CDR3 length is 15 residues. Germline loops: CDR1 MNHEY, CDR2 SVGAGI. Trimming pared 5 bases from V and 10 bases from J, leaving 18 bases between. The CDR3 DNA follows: TGTGCCAGCAGTACACAAACAGGGTTTATCTCACCCCTCCACTTT. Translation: CASSTQTGFISPLHF.

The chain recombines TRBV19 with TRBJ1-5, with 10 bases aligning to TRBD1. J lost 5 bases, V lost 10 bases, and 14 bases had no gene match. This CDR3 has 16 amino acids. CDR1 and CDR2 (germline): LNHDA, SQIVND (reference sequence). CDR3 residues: CATHPPGQGMYQPQHF. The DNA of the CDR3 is TGTGCCACCCACCCCCCGGGACAGGGGATGTATCAGCCCCAGCATTTT.

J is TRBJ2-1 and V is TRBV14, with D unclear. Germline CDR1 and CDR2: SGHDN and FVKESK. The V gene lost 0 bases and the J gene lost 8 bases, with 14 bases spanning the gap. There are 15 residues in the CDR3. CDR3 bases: TGTGCCAGCAGCCAAGAATGGTCGTTAAGGGATGAGCAGTTCTTC. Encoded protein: CASSQEWSLRDEQFF.

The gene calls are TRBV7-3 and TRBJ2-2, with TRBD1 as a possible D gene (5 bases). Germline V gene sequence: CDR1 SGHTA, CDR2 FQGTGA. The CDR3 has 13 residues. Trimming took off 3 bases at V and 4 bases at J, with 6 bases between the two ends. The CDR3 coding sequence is TGTGCCAGCAGCTTGACAGCCACCGGGGAGCTGTTTTTT. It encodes CASSLTATGELFF.

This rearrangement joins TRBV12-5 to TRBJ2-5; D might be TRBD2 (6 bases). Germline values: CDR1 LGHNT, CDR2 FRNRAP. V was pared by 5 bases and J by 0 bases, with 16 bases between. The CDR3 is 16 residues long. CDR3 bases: TGTGCTAGTGGTACATCTTCCGGGAGCTACCAAGAGACCCAGTACTTC. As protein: CASGTSSGSYQETQYF.

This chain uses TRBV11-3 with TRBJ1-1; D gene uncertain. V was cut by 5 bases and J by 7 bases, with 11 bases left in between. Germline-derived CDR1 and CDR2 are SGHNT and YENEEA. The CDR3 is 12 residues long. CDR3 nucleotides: TGTGCCAGCAGCCTCGGAGAAAATGAAGCTTTCTTT. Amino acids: CASSLGENEAFF. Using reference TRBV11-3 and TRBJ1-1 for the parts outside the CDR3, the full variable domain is EAGVVQSPRYKIIEKKQPVAFWCNPISGHNTLYWYLQNLGQGPELLIRYENEEAVDDSQLPKDRFSAERLKGVDSTLKIQPAELGDSAVYLCASSLGENEAFFGQGTRLTVV.

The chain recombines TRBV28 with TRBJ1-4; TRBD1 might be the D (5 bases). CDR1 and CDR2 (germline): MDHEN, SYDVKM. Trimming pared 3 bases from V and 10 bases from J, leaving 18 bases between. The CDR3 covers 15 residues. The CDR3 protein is CASSLGQEGPGKLFF. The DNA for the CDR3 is TGTGCCAGCAGTTTGGGGCAGGAGGGCCCAGGAAAACTGTTTTTT.

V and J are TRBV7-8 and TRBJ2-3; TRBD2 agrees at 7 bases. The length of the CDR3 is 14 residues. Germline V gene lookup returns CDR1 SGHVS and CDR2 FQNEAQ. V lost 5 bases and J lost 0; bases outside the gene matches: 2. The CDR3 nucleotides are TGTGCCAGCAGCCCGGGGGGTAGCACAGATACGCAGTATTTT. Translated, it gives CASSPGGSTDTQYF.

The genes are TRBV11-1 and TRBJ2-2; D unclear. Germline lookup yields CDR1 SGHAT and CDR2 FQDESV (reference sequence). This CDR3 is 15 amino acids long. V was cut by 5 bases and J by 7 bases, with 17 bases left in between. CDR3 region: CASSARASYVGELFF. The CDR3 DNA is TGTGCCAGCAGCGCCCGCGCCTCATACGTCGGGGAGCTGTTTTTT. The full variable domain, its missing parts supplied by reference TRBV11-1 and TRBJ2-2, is EAEVAQSPRYKITEKSQAVAFWCDPISGHATLYWYRQILGQGPELLVQFQDESVVDDSQLPKDRFSAERLKGVDSTLKIQPAELGDSAMYLCASSARASYVGELFFGEGSRLTVL.

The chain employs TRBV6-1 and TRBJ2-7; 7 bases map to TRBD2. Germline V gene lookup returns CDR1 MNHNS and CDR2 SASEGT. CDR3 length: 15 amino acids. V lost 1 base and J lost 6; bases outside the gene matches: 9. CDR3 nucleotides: TGTGCCAGCAGTGAAGTGGCCATCCAGCGGGGCGAGCAGTACTTC. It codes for CASSEVAIQRGEQYF.

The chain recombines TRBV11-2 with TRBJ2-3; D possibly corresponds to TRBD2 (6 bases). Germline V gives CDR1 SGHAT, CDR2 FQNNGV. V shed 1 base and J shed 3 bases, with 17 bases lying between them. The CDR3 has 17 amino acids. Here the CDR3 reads CASSLVRQGRGTDTQYF. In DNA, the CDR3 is TGTGCCAGCAGCTTAGTCCGTCAAGGACGGGGGACAGATACGCAGTATTTT.

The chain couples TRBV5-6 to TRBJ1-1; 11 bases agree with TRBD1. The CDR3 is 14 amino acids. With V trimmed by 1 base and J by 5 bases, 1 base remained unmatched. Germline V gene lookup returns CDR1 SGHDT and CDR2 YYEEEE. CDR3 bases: TGTGCCAGCAGCTTGTGGGACAGGGGGACTGAAGCTTTCTTT. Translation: CASSLWDRGTEAFF.